This is a list of T cell receptor beta chains from one sample in a study of regulatory T cells in long-lasting Graves disease. Using its own MiXCR run on the multiplex PCR reads, TCRdb lists one record per CDR3 protein. The sample lists 350,000 to 450,000 distinct CDR3 sequences; approximately 22% were seen once. Here the sequenced sample was peripheral blood mononuclear cells (PBMCs), taken when the disease was refractory, from a patient treated with antithyroid drugs. The origin of the receptors is a female donor with Graves disease. Both conserved end residues are part of each CDR3. Each record gives: clone size, J gene, D gene, V gene, CDR3 protein, CDR3 DNA. A D gene is named only where the DNA matches it firmly. Size is omitted from some rows. Given values are once, few, many or a class for expanded clones.

abundance: -; j_gene: TRBJ2-2; d_gene: -; v_gene: TRBV19; CDR3aa: CASNFNTGELFF; CDR3nt: TGTGCCAGTAATTTTAACACCGGGGAGCTGTTTTTT
abundance: once; j_gene: TRBJ1-2; d_gene: -; v_gene: TRBV2; CDR3aa: CASSERTYYGYTF; CDR3nt: TGTGCCAGCAGTGAGCGAACTTACTATGGCTACACCTTC
abundance: many; j_gene: TRBJ2-7; d_gene: -; v_gene: TRBV28; CDR3aa: CASSPGIYEQYF; CDR3nt: TGTGCCAGCAGTCCAGGTATATACGAGCAGTACTTC
abundance: many; j_gene: TRBJ2-5; d_gene: TRBD1; v_gene: TRBV28; CDR3aa: CASSSPTGGETQYF; CDR3nt: TGTGCCAGCAGTTCACCGACAGGGGGAGAGACCCAGTACTTC
abundance: -; j_gene: TRBJ2-7; d_gene: -; v_gene: TRBV2; CDR3aa: CASRPGESYEQYF; CDR3nt: TGTGCCAGCAGACCCGGGGAATCCTACGAGCAGTACTTC
abundance: -; j_gene: TRBJ1-3; d_gene: -; v_gene: TRBV29-1; CDR3aa: CSATDRGNTIYF; CDR3nt: TGCAGCGCAACAGACAGGGGAAACACCATATATTTT
abundance: many; j_gene: TRBJ2-7; d_gene: -; v_gene: TRBV28; CDR3aa: CASSFNSGAGYEQYF; CDR3nt: TGTGCCAGCAGTTTTAATTCAGGGGCGGGCTACGAGCAGTACTTC
abundance: few; j_gene: TRBJ2-7; d_gene: TRBD1; v_gene: TRBV4-1; CDR3aa: CASSFAGTGREQYF; CDR3nt: TGCGCCAGCAGCTTCGCCGGGACAGGACGCGAGCAGTACTTC
abundance: once; j_gene: TRBJ2-2; d_gene: TRBD2; v_gene: TRBV30; CDR3aa: CAWRPTSGRITGELFF; CDR3nt: TGTGCCTGGAGACCGACTAGCGGTCGAATCACCGGGGAGCTGTTTTTT
abundance: -; j_gene: TRBJ1-4; d_gene: -; v_gene: TRBV5-6; CDR3aa: CASRSQGESEKLFF; CDR3nt: TGTGCCAGCCGATCACAGGGAGAAAGTGAAAAACTGTTTTTT
abundance: -; j_gene: TRBJ2-7; d_gene: TRBD2; v_gene: TRBV7-9; CDR3aa: CASISGSNEQYF; CDR3nt: TGTGCCAGCATTAGCGGGAGCAACGAGCAGTACTTC
abundance: many; j_gene: TRBJ2-7; d_gene: TRBD1; v_gene: TRBV2; CDR3aa: CASTRGREGYEQYF; CDR3nt: TGTGCCAGCACCAGGGGGCGGGAAGGCTACGAGCAGTACTTC
abundance: few; j_gene: TRBJ2-5; d_gene: -; v_gene: TRBV2; CDR3aa: CASSGRGGTQYF; CDR3nt: TGTGCCAGCAGTGGCAGGGGGGGGACCCAGTACTTC
abundance: few; j_gene: TRBJ2-7; d_gene: -; v_gene: TRBV7-9; CDR3aa: CASSPDTYSVEQYF; CDR3nt: TGTGCCAGCAGCCCCGACACGTACTCTGTAGAGCAGTACTTC
abundance: few; j_gene: TRBJ2-7; d_gene: -; v_gene: TRBV5-1; CDR3aa: CASSLAGSPSYEQYF; CDR3nt: TGCGCCAGCAGCTTGGCAGGGTCCCCCTCTTACGAGCAGTACTTC
abundance: few; j_gene: TRBJ2-7; d_gene: TRBD2; v_gene: TRBV5-1; CDR3aa: CASSLDWREESEQYF; CDR3nt: TGCGCCAGCAGCTTGGACTGGCGGGAGGAAAGCGAGCAGTACTTC
abundance: few; j_gene: TRBJ2-7; d_gene: -; v_gene: TRBV20-1; CDR3aa: CSPFVGSFKHEQYF; CDR3nt: TGCAGTCCTTTTGTAGGGTCTTTTAAGCACGAGCAGTACTTC
abundance: few; j_gene: TRBJ2-7; d_gene: -; v_gene: TRBV19; CDR3aa: CASSIDTPSYEQYF; CDR3nt: TGTGCCAGTAGTATAGATACCCCTTCCTACGAGCAGTACTTC
abundance: many; j_gene: TRBJ2-7; d_gene: -; v_gene: TRBV12-3/TRBV12-4; CDR3aa: CASSQPGRLNSYEQYF; CDR3nt: TGTGCCAGCAGTCAACCGGGGAGGCTCAATTCCTACGAGCAGTACTTC
abundance: few; j_gene: TRBJ2-7; d_gene: TRBD2; v_gene: TRBV18; CDR3aa: CASSPTSGSWYEQYF; CDR3nt: TGTGCCAGCTCACCAACTAGCGGGAGCTGGTACGAGCAGTACTTC
abundance: -; j_gene: TRBJ2-2; d_gene: -; v_gene: TRBV9; CDR3aa: CASSLGASGTGELFF; CDR3nt: TGTGCCAGCAGCTTAGGGGCCAGCGGCACCGGGGAGCTGTTTTTT
abundance: -; j_gene: TRBJ1-5; d_gene: -; v_gene: TRBV6-2/TRBV6-3; CDR3aa: CASSYSTRSQRVDNQPQHF; CDR3nt: TGTGCCAGCAGTTACTCAACACGGTCGCAGCGGGTGGACAATCAGCCCCAGCATTTT
abundance: few; j_gene: TRBJ2-3; d_gene: -; v_gene: TRBV12-3/TRBV12-4; CDR3aa: CASSFSFSTSTDTQYF; CDR3nt: TGTGCCAGCAGTTTCAGCTTCAGCACTAGCACAGATACGCAGTATTTT
abundance: many; j_gene: TRBJ2-7; d_gene: -; v_gene: TRBV30; CDR3aa: CAWSGGTPYEQYF; CDR3nt: TGTGCCTGGAGTGGCGGGACCCCCTACGAGCAGTACTTC
abundance: -; j_gene: TRBJ2-2; d_gene: -; v_gene: TRBV15; CDR3aa: CATSRDPAGGYTGELFF; CDR3nt: TGTGCCACCAGCAGAGATCCAGCGGGTGGATACACCGGGGAGCTGTTTTTT
abundance: few; j_gene: TRBJ1-5; d_gene: -; v_gene: TRBV13; CDR3aa: CASSFSRNRDIASQHF; CDR3nt: TGTGCCAGCAGCTTTTCCCGGAACAGGGATATCGCTTCCCAGCATTTT
abundance: few; j_gene: TRBJ1-2; d_gene: -; v_gene: TRBV3-1; CDR3aa: CASSRVWPTYGYTF; CDR3nt: TGTGCCAGCAGCCGAGTCTGGCCAACCTATGGCTACACCTTC
abundance: -; j_gene: TRBJ2-5; d_gene: -; v_gene: TRBV18; CDR3aa: CASSPRDIIGAAQETQYF; CDR3nt: TGTGCCAGCTCACCACGGGACATTATCGGGGCCGCCCAAGAGACCCAGTACTTC
abundance: many; j_gene: TRBJ1-1; d_gene: -; v_gene: TRBV12-3/TRBV12-4; CDR3aa: CASSLQAGNTEAFF; CDR3nt: TGTGCCAGCAGTTTACAGGCGGGGAACACTGAAGCTTTCTTT